A single sample gave rise to the 26 T cell receptor beta chains below, sequenced in a study of CD8 T cells in ankylosing spondylitis. TCRdb redid the calling of the 5' RACE reads with MiXCR, one entry per CDR3 protein. The sample consists of more than 150,000 distinct CDR3 sequences, around a sixth of them appearing once. The sample was blood, either unsorted or a sorted T cell fraction (not recorded which). The receptor source for this set is a male donor aged 10 to 35 with ankylosing spondylitis or in good health (not recorded which).

This clonotype was seen repeatedly, ten times or more. This chain links TRBV5-5 with TRBJ1-3, with TRBD1 identical over 7 bases. The CDR3 contains 16 residues. Trimming cost V 1 base and J 0 bases; bases outside gene matches: 4. CDR1 and CDR2 from the germline V gene are SGHKS and YYEKEE (reference sequence). The CDR3 coding sequence is TGTGCCAGCAGCTTGTTGGGACAGAGCTCTGGAAACACCATATATTTT. Translated, it gives CASSLLGQSSGNTIYF.

This clonotype was observed many times. This chain joins TRBV7-3 and TRBJ2-2; tentative D call: TRBD2 (5 bases). Germline V gives CDR1 SGHTA, CDR2 FQGTGA. The CDR3 has 15 residues. Trimming pared 5 bases from V and 0 bases from J, leaving 10 bases between. As DNA, the CDR3 is TGTGCCAGCAGCCTTCGGGGTGCGAACACCGGGGAGCTGTTTTTT. Its translation is CASSLRGANTGELFF.

At least ten counts were recorded for this clonotype. V is TRBV27 and J is TRBJ2-3; 7 bases agree with TRBD1. Germline V CDR1 and CDR2: MNHEY, SMNVEV (reference sequence). The CDR3 is 16 amino acids. The junction had 8 bases not matched to a gene; V was cut back by 5 bases and J by 0 bases. CDR3 loop: CASSIYDRASTDTQYF. CDR3 sequence (DNA): TGTGCCAGCAGTATCTACGACAGGGCTAGCACAGATACGCAGTATTTT.

This clonotype was seen ten or more times. This chain connects TRBV4-3 to TRBJ2-7; TRBD1 might be the D (7 bases). CDR1 is LGHNA and CDR2 is YSLEER in the germline V gene. Trimming stripped 1 base from V and 3 bases from J, with 19 bases between. The CDR3 is 17 amino acids. The CDR3 protein is CASSQGGENRGLYEQYF. The CDR3 DNA follows: TGCGCCAGCAGCCAAGGCGGGGAAAACAGGGGACTCTACGAGCAGTACTTC.

This clonotype was found many times. The chain carries TRBV7-2 and TRBJ2-5; the D gene is possibly TRBD2 (6 bases). The CDR3 loop spans 14 amino acids. Germline V gene data show CDR1 as SGHTA and CDR2 as FQGNSA. V was clipped by 5 bases and J by 5 bases, with 15 bases between them. The CDR3 region is CASSAGTRSETQYF. The CDR3 coding sequence is TGTGCCAGCAGCGCCGGGACTCGCTCGGAGACCCAGTACTTC.

Ten or more counts support this clonotype. The V and J genes are TRBV5-1 and TRBJ2-7; D might be TRBD1 (7 bases). The CDR3 length is 17 residues. V dropped 0 bases and J dropped 2 bases, with 18 bases sitting between them. CDR1 SGHRS and CDR2 YFSETQ come from the germline V gene. DNA for the CDR3: TGCGCCAGCAGCTTGGCCGGGGGAATAGACAGGGCCTACGAGCAGTACGTC. This codes for CASSLAGGIDRAYEQYV.

This clonotype was recorded a few times. V gene TRBV12-3 or TRBV12-4 combines with J gene TRBJ1-2; D remains unclear. The V end was cut by 2 bases, the J end by 6 bases, with 10 bases between. The CDR3 runs 13 residues. The CDR3 DNA follows: TGTGCCAGCAGTTTAACTATTCCCAATGGCTACACCTTC. It translates to CASSLTIPNGYTF.

The V gene is TRBV7-6, the J gene TRBJ2-1; TRBD1 aligns across 7 bases. The V gene's germline CDR1 is SGHVS and CDR2 FNYEAQ. The CDR3 has 15 amino acids. The V segment lost 3 bases and the J segment 2 bases; nucleotides outside the gene matches: 4. This CDR3 reads CASSLDRRTYNEQFF. The CDR3 bases are TGTGCCAGCAGCTTGGACAGGCGAACCTACAATGAGCAGTTCTTC.

There are a few counts of this clonotype. The genes are TRBV29-1 and TRBJ2-1; possibly TRBD2 for D (6 bases). Germline CDR1 reads SQVTM; CDR2 reads ANQGSEA. Trimming removed 8 bases at V and 8 bases at J, with 22 bases between. The CDR3 spans 14 residues. The DNA for the CDR3 is TGCAGCTTACTATTAGTGGGACTTCGCGATGAGCAGTTCTTC. Translated: CSLLLVGLRDEQFF.

The chain joins TRBV20-1 to TRBJ2-7; 15 bases agree with TRBD2. CDR3 length: 15 amino acids. J was trimmed by 4 bases and V by 6 bases; bases with no gene match: 7. Germline V gives CDR1 DFQATT, CDR2 SNEGSKA (reference sequence). The CDR3 DNA sequence: TGCAGTGCCAATGCCGGGACTAGCGGGAGGTACGAGCAGTACTTC. Amino acid sequence: CSANAGTSGRYEQYF.

For the CDR3, the DNA is TGTGCCAGCAGTCCCCAAGTCGAGGGTACGCAGTATTTT. As protein: CASSPQVEGTQYF. The chain combines TRBV12-3 or TRBV12-4 with TRBJ2-3; D is perhaps TRBD2 (5 bases). V lost 5 bases to trimming and J lost 8 bases, with 14 bases between them. There are 13 residues in the CDR3.

This clonotype was seen just once. This rearrangement joins TRBV29-1 to TRBJ1-2; D perhaps matches TRBD1 (6 bases). CDR3 length equals 14 residues. The V gene lost 0 bases and the J gene lost 8 bases, with 16 bases spanning the gap. Germline V gives CDR1 SQVTM, CDR2 ANQGSEA. CDR3: CSVEDEGGIRGYTF. The CDR3 DNA reads TGCAGCGTTGAAGATGAGGGGGGGATACGCGGCTACACCTTC.

This clonotype was counted many times. The V call is TRBV5-1, the J call TRBJ1-4, with D possibly matching TRBD1 (6 bases). Germline loops: CDR1 SGHRS, CDR2 YFSETQ. The CDR3 consists of 15 residues. V shed 0 bases and J shed 7 bases, with 13 bases lying between them. The CDR3 protein is CASSLGQGRSEKLFF. DNA of the CDR3: TGCGCCAGCAGCTTGGGGCAGGGGCGGTCTGAAAAACTGTTTTTT.

CDR3 sequence: CASSVVPGETYEQYF. The CDR3 DNA reads as TGTGCCAGCAGCGTAGTGCCGGGCGAGACCTACGAGCAGTACTTC. V is TRBV9 and J is TRBJ2-7; no firm D call. V was cut by 0 bases and J by 2 bases, with 12 bases left in between. Germline V CDR1 and CDR2: SGDLS, YYNGEE. The CDR3 runs to 15 residues.

This clonotype was found many times. J is TRBJ2-3 and V is TRBV4-3; no clear D. Germline-derived CDR1 and CDR2 are LGHNA and YSLEER. The CDR3 runs to 15 residues. Trimming cost V 0 bases and J 1 base, with 8 bases left between them. The CDR3 sequence is CASSQEGGRTDTQYF. The CDR3 region has the DNA TGCGCCAGCAGCCAAGAGGGTGGACGCACAGATACGCAGTATTTT.

At least ten counts were recorded for this clonotype. The chain employs TRBV4-1 and TRBJ1-1, with 8 bases matching TRBD1. Trimming cost V 1 base and J 7 bases; bases outside gene matches: 11. The CDR3 extends over 16 amino acids. CDR1 MGHRA and CDR2 YSYEKL come from the germline V gene. CDR3 coding DNA: TGCGCCAGCAGCCAAGCCTTTTCAGGGGGCGAGGGTGAAGCTTTCTTT. Translation: CASSQAFSGGEGEAFF.

In its sample, this clonotype was seen once. The chain carries TRBV7-6 and TRBJ2-5; 11 nucleotides match TRBD1. V was pared by 5 bases and J by 4 bases, with 9 bases of the junction left unmatched. The V gene's germline CDR1 is SGHVS and CDR2 FNYEAQ. The CDR3 has 16 residues. The CDR3 region has the DNA TGTGCCAGCAGCGACCGGGACAGGGGGGGAGTAGAGACCCAGTACTTC. Translating it yields CASSDRDRGGVETQYF.

This clonotype showed up many times. The chain carries TRBV10-3 and TRBJ2-1; D perhaps matches TRBD1 (5 bases). Germline V gene sequence: CDR1 ENHRY, CDR2 SYGVKD. The CDR3 has 14 amino acids. Trimming took off 7 bases at V and 2 bases at J, with 12 bases between the two ends. CDR3 bases: TGTGCCATCATCCCGGACATAGCCTACAATGAGCAGTTCTTC. This encodes CAIIPDIAYNEQFF.

About this clonotype: A much larger clone differs by one base, so this may be a read error. Because the CDR3 is missing its conserved closing phenylalanine or tryptophan, this is likely a read error. The V call is TRBV4-2, the J call TRBJ2-7; TRBD1 aligns across 8 bases. CDR3 size: 15 residues. V dropped 4 bases and J dropped 3; count of bases not matched to a gene: 8. Germline V gene sequence: CDR1 LGHNA, CDR2 YNFKEQ. The CDR3 DNA sequence: TGTGCCAGCAGCCCCTTGGGACAGGCCCACTACGAGCAGTACTCC. Translating it yields CASSPLGQAHYEQYS.

This clonotype was observed at least ten times. The chain joins TRBV29-1 to TRBJ1-1; no definite D call. The CDR3 extends over 9 amino acids. Germline CDR1 and CDR2: SQVTM and ANQGSEA. V shed 4 bases and J shed 6 bases, with 3 bases lying between them. CDR3 sequence reads: CSVVPEAFF. In DNA form, the CDR3 reads TGCAGCGTTGTACCTGAAGCTTTCTTT.

This clonotype occurred many times. This chain joins TRBV3-1 and TRBJ1-5; D remains unclear. The CDR3 has 13 amino acids. Germline assignment: CDR1 LGHDT and CDR2 YNNKEL (reference sequence). V lost 4 bases, J lost 11 bases, and 15 bases lay in between. This CDR3 is CASSPGGSSAQHF. The CDR3 DNA reads as TGTGCCAGCAGCCCTGGCGGGAGTTCAGCCCAGCATTTT. The full variable domain, rest sourced from reference TRBV3-1 and TRBJ1-5, is DTAVSQTPKYLVTQMGNDKSIKCEQNLGHDTMYWYKQDSKKFLKIMFSYNNKELIINETVPNRFSPKSPDKAHLNLHINSLELGDSAVYFCASSPGGSSAQHFGDGTRLSIL.

This clonotype has ten or more counts. The chain links TRBV20-1 to TRBJ2-1; no reliable D call. Germline CDR1 and CDR2: DFQATT and SNEGSKA (reference sequence). The V end lost 1 base, the J end lost 9 bases, and 7 bases lay between the germline ends. This CDR3 contains 11 residues. The CDR3 is CSARVIGEQFF. The CDR3 nucleotides read TGCAGTGCTAGAGTAATCGGTGAGCAGTTCTTC.

There are many counts of this clonotype. The chain has TRBV20-1 and TRBJ1-5, with D possibly TRBD1 on 5 matching bases. The ends were cut back, 4 bases at V and 4 bases at J, with 17 bases in the middle. Germline V CDR1 and CDR2: DFQATT, SNEGSKA (reference sequence). CDR3 length equals 15 residues. The CDR3 DNA is TGCAGTGCTACAGCCGGGGGGGGGTCAAATCAGCCCCAGCATTTT. The encoded protein is CSATAGGGSNQPQHF.

This clonotype has at least ten counts. The J gene is TRBJ2-7, the V gene TRBV14, with unresolved D. V was clipped by 4 bases and J by 12 bases, with 7 bases between them. The CDR3 has 9 residues. From germline, CDR1 is SGHDN and CDR2 FVKESK. The CDR3 region is CASSPVLYV. The CDR3 bases are TGTGCCAGCAGCCCCGTACTGTACGTC.

This clonotype has a count of ten or more. CDR3 coding DNA: TGTGCCAGCAGCAAAACGAACGGAGGGGTTGATGGCTACACCTTC. Its protein product is CASSKTNGGVDGYTF. The V call is TRBV21-1, the J call TRBJ1-2. TRBV21-1 is a pseudogene locus. This CDR3 is 15 amino acids long.

In its sample, this clonotype was seen many times. The DNA for the CDR3 is TGTGCCAGCAGGTTGACTAGCGGGAGCACAGATACGCAGTATTTT. This gives the protein CASRLTSGSTDTQYF. The chain combines TRBV7-9 with TRBJ2-3; 10 nucleotides line up with TRBD2. J gave up 0 bases and V 6 bases, and 3 bases lay outside the gene matches. The V gene's germline CDR1 is SEHNR and CDR2 FQNEAQ (reference sequence). The CDR3 extends over 15 amino acids.